This T cell receptor beta chain was identified during a study of beta chain features in type 1 diabetes. What was sequenced were expressed TCRB transcripts, since all of the isolated RNA had been reverse transcribed. The average output of naive, central memory and regulatory T cell samples was about 3.57 million reads. Clones were sequenced by immunoSEQ multiplex PCR, and TCRdb holds only the in-frame ones, with some missing. The sample lists 140,000 to 150,000 clones, under 11% occurring once. Whole-study results and caveats: The similarity of naive, central memory and Treg TCRB repertoires appeared greater among patients than among healthy donors. All four CD4+ subsets from Type 1 diabetes patients carried moderately but significantly shorter TCRB CDR3s. Cells that show high TCR expression could be over-represented by cDNA sequencing.

As regards this clone: Its cognate antigen is unknown.

With 7 bases removed from V and 5 bases from J, the gap between germline ends came to 16 bases. The germline gives CDR1 MGHDK, CDR2 SYGVNS. The CDR3 runs 14 residues. The chain couples TRBV25-1 to TRBJ2-3, with TRBD2 as a possible D gene (5 bases). The sample taken for sequencing was naive CD4+ T cells from blood. The clonotype originates from a young man in good health. The DNA of the CDR3 is TGTGCCAGCAAGTCCGGACCGGGGAAAGATACGCAGTATTTT. Translating it yields CASKSGPGKDTQYF.